Each of the 7 T cell receptor beta chains below was sequenced from the same sample in a study of shared clonotypes between healthy human individuals. Only in-frame clones appear in the TCRdb table, and some are missing; sequencing was by immunoSEQ multiplex PCR. The repertoire holds some 2,100,000 clones, with approximately 94% as singletons. Sequences were obtained from naive CD4+ T cells sorted from blood. Stated subset: CD45RA+ positively selected. The source of these receptors is a man between 18 and 29 years old in good health.

The V and J genes are TRBV2 and TRBJ1-1; maybe TRBD1 (5 bases). With 5 bases removed from V and 0 bases from J, the gap between germline ends came to 13 bases. Germline CDR1 SNHLY, CDR2 FYNNEI. The CDR3 has 15 residues. The CDR3 here is CASSKIGTVNTEAFF. In DNA, the CDR3 is TGTGCCAGCAGTAAAATAGGGACCGTGAACACTGAAGCTTTCTTT.

The V gene is TRBV27, the J gene TRBJ1-1; no reliable D call. Trimming cost V 5 bases and J 0 bases, with 16 bases left between them. The CDR3 sequence is 16 residues long. CDR1 and CDR2 from the germline V gene are MNHEY and SMNVEV (reference sequence). CDR3 sequence (DNA): TGTGCCAGCAGTCCCCGACCGCTGCCGTTGAACACTGAAGCTTTCTTT. Its translation is CASSPRPLPLNTEAFF.

This chain connects TRBV7-6 to TRBJ2-3; TRBD2 matches at 7 bases. Germline V gives CDR1 SGHVS, CDR2 FNYEAQ. CDR3 length: 19 residues. The ends lost 0 bases at V and 2 bases at J; junction bases unmatched: 14. Here the CDR3 reads CASSLASSPLADYTDTQYF. The DNA of the CDR3 is TGTGCCAGCAGCTTAGCGTCGTCACCTCTAGCGGACTACACAGATACGCAGTATTTT.

CDR3 DNA sequence: TGTGCCAGCAGCTTAGACGGCGGAGAGCAGTTCTTC. Amino acids: CASSLDGGEQFF. The V gene is TRBV5-4, the J gene TRBJ2-1; the D is unclear. This CDR3 spans 12 amino acids. Trimming took off 2 bases at V and 10 bases at J, with 10 bases between the two ends. Germline lookup yields CDR1 SGHNT and CDR2 YYREEE (reference sequence).

The chain couples TRBV30 to TRBJ2-7; TRBD1 matches 11 bases. V was pared by 1 base and J by 4 bases, with 6 bases of the junction left unmatched. This CDR3 is 15 amino acids long. Germline CDR1 and CDR2: GTSNPN and SVGIG (reference sequence). CDR3 sequence reads: CAWSGPGQGAYEQYF. The CDR3 coding sequence is TGTGCCTGGAGTGGCCCCGGACAGGGGGCGTACGAGCAGTACTTC.

In regard to this clone: The sample contains more than one DNA sequence encoding this CDR3. The V gene is TRBV30, the J gene TRBJ1-1; no reliable D call. The germline gives CDR1 GTSNPN, CDR2 SVGIG (reference sequence). V was clipped by 2 bases and J by 0 bases, with 10 bases between them. The CDR3 covers 14 residues. This CDR3 reads CAWSLGVLNTEAFF. CDR3 in DNA: TGTGCCTGGAGTCTCGGAGTGTTGAACACTGAAGCTTTCTTT.

The chain couples TRBV28 to TRBJ1-2; D uncertain. CDR1 is MDHEN, CDR2 SYDVKM, per germline. V was trimmed by 10 bases and J by 6 bases, leaving 21 bases between them. The CDR3 runs to 14 residues. CDR3 loop: CATTNSDELDGYTF. In nucleotides, the CDR3 is TGTGCCACCACCAACTCAGACGAATTGGATGGCTACACCTTC.